The 30 T cell receptor beta chains below come from one sample, sequenced in a study of blood T cell repertoires in COVID-19. TCRdb's copy holds only in-frame clones and misses some; the assay was immunoSEQ multiplex PCR. The sample lists over 70,000 clones, about 83% occurring once. Sequences were obtained from peripheral blood. Receptor source: a man aged 70-80 years with COVID-19, enrolled during active disease.

This clone was observed a few times. Here the CDR3 DNA reads TGTGCCAGTAGTATTTCAGGGGTCGACTACGAGCAGTACTTC. Translation gives CASSISGVDYEQYF. The V call is TRBV19, the J call TRBJ2-7, with D maybe TRBD1 (6 bases). The CDR3 totals 14 residues. Germline CDR1 is LNHDA and CDR2 is SQIVND (reference sequence). Trimming removed 3 bases at V and 3 bases at J, with 12 bases between.

The chain carries TRBV28 and TRBJ1-2, with D possibly TRBD1 on 6 matching bases. V lost 4 bases and J 9 bases, leaving 21 bases between the germline ends. Germline loops: CDR1 MDHEN, CDR2 SYDVKM. This CDR3 has 15 amino acids. The CDR3 region has the DNA TGTGCCAGCAGTTCACTTCTCTCCGAACAGGGCCGCTACACCTTC. Translated: CASSSLLSEQGRYTF.

This chain uses TRBV7-2 with TRBJ2-3, with a tentative D call TRBD1 (5 bases). The CDR3 runs to 14 residues. The germline gives CDR1 SGHTA, CDR2 FQGNSA. Trimming cost V 7 bases and J 0 bases, with 11 bases left between them. Here the CDR3 reads CASTPGASTDTQYF. CDR3 nucleotides: TGTGCCAGCACCCCTGGGGCTAGCACAGATACGCAGTATTTT.

The V call is TRBV2, the J call TRBJ2-3; 11 bases map to TRBD2. The germline CDR1 and CDR2 sequences are SNHLY and FYNNEI. Trimming at V came to 4 bases and at J to 6 bases, leaving 6 bases not matched to a gene. The CDR3 covers 15 residues. In DNA form, the CDR3 reads TGTGCCAGCAGTGCTCGACTAGCGGGGAGGGATACGCAGTATTTT. This codes for CASSARLAGRDTQYF. The full variable domain, rest sourced from reference TRBV2 and TRBJ2-3, is EPEVTQTPSHQVTQMGQEVILRCVPISNHLYFYWYRQILGQKVEFLVSFYNNEISEKSEIFDDQFSVERPDGSNFTLKIRSTKLEDSAMYFCASSARLAGRDTQYFGPGTRLTVL.

Comment on this clone: A junction end diverges from the germline sequence, so it may reflect a read error. Other DNA sequences in the same sample also yield this CDR3. The chain employs TRBV15 and TRBJ2-3; 8 bases are shared with TRBD1. CDR3 size: 15 residues. Germline V gene sequence: CDR1 LNHNV, CDR2 YYDKDF (reference sequence). The DNA for the CDR3 is TGTGCCACCAGCCAGAGACAGGGGAGCACAGATACGCAATATTTT. Translation: CATSQRQGSTDTQYF.

The chain employs TRBV10-3 and TRBJ1-2, with a weak D call TRBD1 (5 bases). Trimming pared 10 bases from V and 2 bases from J, leaving 14 bases between. The CDR3 loop spans 13 amino acids. Germline-derived CDR1 and CDR2 are ENHRY and SYGVKD. The CDR3 sequence: CATLAGPNYGYTF. The CDR3 bases are TGTGCCACCTTGGCGGGGCCAAACTATGGCTACACCTTC.

V usage is TRBV5-4 and J usage is TRBJ2-3; perhaps TRBD1 as D (6 bases). The CDR3 spans 15 residues. Per germline, CDR1 SGHNT and CDR2 YYREEE (reference sequence). Trimming took 4 bases from V and 1 from J, leaving 13 bases between them. The CDR3 here is CASSPQTGRTDTQYF. For the CDR3, the DNA is TGTGCCAGCAGCCCTCAGACAGGTCGCACAGATACGCAGTATTTT.

This chain uses TRBV6-5 with TRBJ1-1; D uncertain. Trimming stripped 7 bases from V and 7 bases from J, with 19 bases between. Germline CDR1 MNHEY, CDR2 SVGAGI. This CDR3 spans 14 amino acids. CDR3 loop: CASIETGQFGEAFF. CDR3 nucleotides: TGTGCCAGCATCGAAACTGGGCAGTTTGGTGAAGCTTTCTTT.

This clone was detected once. This rearrangement joins TRBV2 to TRBJ1-2; the D gene is possibly TRBD1 (6 bases). The CDR3 extends over 12 amino acids. V was shortened by 5 bases and J by 7 bases, with 11 bases between the two germline ends. Per the germline V gene, CDR1 is SNHLY and CDR2 is FYNNEI. CDR3 region: CASSRTALGYTF. CDR3 nucleotides: TGTGCCAGCAGTCGGACAGCTCTTGGCTACACCTTC.

V is TRBV29-1 and J is TRBJ1-2; 8 positions agree with TRBD1. Unmatched junction bases numbered 4, after V lost 4 bases and J lost 6 bases. The CDR3 sequence is 12 residues long. Germline V gene data show CDR1 as SQVTM and CDR2 as ANQGSEA. CDR3: CSVGNRGNGYTF. Written as DNA, the CDR3 is TGCAGCGTTGGCAACAGGGGGAATGGCTACACCTTC.

The genes are TRBV6-4 and TRBJ1-2, with TRBD1 matching over 8 bases. V was pared by 4 bases and J by 8 bases, with 9 bases of the junction left unmatched. The CDR3 spans 14 residues. CDR1 is MRHNA, CDR2 SNTAGT, per germline. This CDR3 reads CASSVNDRGTGYTF. Written as DNA, the CDR3 is TGTGCCAGCAGTGTCAACGACAGGGGTACAGGCTACACCTTC.

CDR3 loop: CASSSTPGTSGRYNEQFF. CDR3 in DNA: TGTGCCAGCAGTTCCACACCCGGGACTAGCGGGAGGTACAATGAGCAGTTCTTC. The chain recombines TRBV6-2 or TRBV6-3 with TRBJ2-1, with TRBD2 identical over 15 bases. Losses at the gene ends were 4 bases for V and 4 bases for J; bases not matched to a gene: 8. CDR1 and CDR2 (germline): MNHEY, SVGEGT. The CDR3 is made up of 18 amino acids.

The chain couples TRBV19 to TRBJ1-5; 9 positions match TRBD1. The CDR3 sequence is 15 residues long. Germline CDR1 and CDR2: LNHDA and SQIVND (reference sequence). Trimming took 5 bases from V and 6 from J; bases not matched to a gene: 8. The CDR3 loop reads CASSDGQGYGQPQHF. The CDR3 DNA sequence: TGTGCCAGTAGTGACGGACAGGGGTATGGTCAGCCCCAGCATTTT.

The chain employs TRBV6-6 and TRBJ1-1, with 7 bases matching TRBD1. The CDR3 contains 15 residues. Germline V CDR1 and CDR2: MNHNY, SVGAGI (reference sequence). V shed 7 bases and J 5 bases; nucleotides not matched to a gene: 13. DNA of the CDR3: TGTGCCAGCACCGATTTACAGGGGCGAGATACTGAAGCTTTCTTT. As protein: CASTDLQGRDTEAFF.

The rearrangement links TRBV19 to TRBJ1-3, with 10 bases aligning to TRBD1. The CDR3 has 17 residues. V lost 1 base to trimming and J lost 0 bases; unmatched junction nucleotides: 3. Germline CDR1 LNHDA, CDR2 SQIVND (reference sequence). The CDR3 sequence is CASSIGDRGRSGNTIYF. CDR3 in DNA: TGTGCCAGTAGTATAGGGGACAGGGGCCGCTCTGGAAACACCATATATTTT.

The chain has TRBV6-5 and TRBJ2-1; D possibly corresponds to TRBD2 (6 bases). The CDR3 has 15 amino acids. Germline CDR1 reads MNHEY; CDR2 reads SVGAGI. Between the trimmed V and J ends, which lost 6 bases and 4 bases, there was a span of 16 bases. In DNA, the CDR3 is TGTGCCAGCAGCCCCCTCCGGGGGTTGTACAATGAGCAGTTCTTC. This sequence encodes CASSPLRGLYNEQFF.

The chain couples TRBV27 to TRBJ1-1; the match to TRBD1 covers 8 bases. The CDR3 runs 17 residues. Germline-derived CDR1 and CDR2 are MNHEY and SMNVEV (reference sequence). V shed 3 bases and J 4 bases; nucleotides not matched to a gene: 13. CDR3 protein: CASSFKRTGILTTEAFF. In nucleotides, the CDR3 is TGTGCCAGCAGTTTCAAACGGACAGGGATTTTGACCACTGAAGCTTTCTTT.

This CDR3 reads CASSPGTATGFYGYTF. The CDR3 DNA reads TGTGCCAGTAGTCCCGGGACAGCGACCGGATTCTATGGCTACACCTTC. The J gene is TRBJ1-2, the V gene TRBV19; 7 bases are shared with TRBD1. This CDR3 contains 16 residues. The germline V gene has CDR1 LNHDA and CDR2 SQIVND (reference sequence). With V trimmed by 5 bases and J by 4 bases, 13 bases remained unmatched.

The chain couples TRBV28 to TRBJ2-2, with 10 bases aligning to TRBD2. The CDR3 is 20 amino acids. Germline CDR1 and CDR2: MDHEN and SYDVKM. V shed 4 bases and J 3 bases; nucleotides not matched to a gene: 17. The CDR3 loop is CASSSGTSVIGAGDTGELFF. In DNA form, the CDR3 reads TGTGCCAGCAGTTCTGGGACTAGCGTTATAGGAGCGGGGGACACCGGGGAGCTGTTTTTT.

This clone was detected ten times or more. The chain couples TRBV9 to TRBJ1-2; a possible D gene is TRBD1 (6 bases). The CDR3 is 12 amino acids. The V gene lost 3 bases and the J gene lost 4 bases, with 7 bases spanning the gap. Germline V CDR1 and CDR2: SGDLS, YYNGEE. Here the CDR3 reads CASSADSYGYTF. As DNA, the CDR3 is TGTGCCAGCAGCGCGGACAGCTATGGCTACACCTTC.

V gene TRBV5-8 combines with J gene TRBJ1-5; D may be TRBD1 (5 bases). Trimming left V 4 bases short and J 7 bases short, with 15 bases between. Germline CDR1 and CDR2: SGHTS and YDEGEE. The CDR3 is made up of 14 amino acids. CDR3 sequence: CASSPGLSGQPQHF. The CDR3 DNA sequence: TGTGCCAGCAGCCCGGGACTTTCGGGACAGCCCCAGCATTTT.

V gene TRBV19 combines with J gene TRBJ1-5; 12 bases line up with TRBD1. The CDR3 extends over 17 amino acids. From germline, CDR1 is LNHDA and CDR2 SQIVND (reference sequence). V was clipped by 4 bases and J by 6 bases; unmatched bases: 10. CDR3 sequence reads: CASSTPGQGARGQPQHF. The DNA of the CDR3 is TGTGCCAGTAGTACCCCGGGACAGGGGGCGCGGGGTCAGCCCCAGCATTTT.

The rearrangement links TRBV19 to TRBJ1-5; 9 bases agree with TRBD1. The V gene end was trimmed by 5 bases and the J gene end by 6 bases; junction bases not matched to a gene: 5. The CDR3 is made up of 14 amino acids. Germline CDR1 LNHDA, CDR2 SQIVND (reference sequence). The CDR3 spells CASSVSTGGQPQHF. In DNA form, the CDR3 reads TGTGCCAGTAGTGTATCGACAGGGGGTCAGCCCCAGCATTTT.

The rearrangement uses TRBV11-2 and TRBJ1-4; TRBD1 is a possible D gene (5 bases). Germline-derived CDR1 and CDR2 are SGHAT and FQNNGV. Trimming removed 1 base at V and 10 bases at J, with 19 bases between. The CDR3 is made up of 16 amino acids. CDR3: CASSLGAGGVKGKLFF. In DNA, the CDR3 is TGTGCCAGCAGCTTAGGTGCGGGGGGAGTGAAAGGAAAACTGTTTTTT. Complete variable domain (other parts from reference TRBV11-2 and TRBJ1-4): EAGVAQSPRYKIIEKRQSVAFWCNPISGHATLYWYQQILGQGPKLLIQFQNNGVVDDSQLPKDRFSAERLKGVDSTLKIQPAKLEDSAVYLCASSLGAGGVKGKLFFGSGTQLSVL.

The chain carries TRBV27 and TRBJ2-2, with D perhaps TRBD2 (5 bases). The V and J ends lost 3 bases and 12 bases respectively, with 17 bases between them. The CDR3 consists of 14 residues. Germline loops: CDR1 MNHEY, CDR2 SMNVEV (reference sequence). The CDR3 sequence: CASSLAGKAAKLFF. The CDR3 coding sequence is TGTGCCAGCAGTTTGGCCGGGAAAGCGGCCAAGCTGTTTTTT.

This clone was recorded once. The rearrangement joins TRBV7-8 to TRBJ2-5; tentatively, D is TRBD2 (6 bases). CDR1 and CDR2 from the germline V gene are SGHVS and FQNEAQ. The CDR3 spans 16 residues. The V and J ends lost 5 bases and 1 base respectively, with 17 bases between them. CDR3 nucleotide sequence: TGTGCCAGCAGCCGAGGGACTCTTGCAGCCCAAGAGACCCAGTACTTC. Protein sequence: CASSRGTLAAQETQYF.

The chain combines TRBV27 with TRBJ1-4; TRBD1 agrees at 7 bases. Germline V CDR1 and CDR2: MNHEY, SMNVEV (reference sequence). V lost 4 bases, J lost 8 bases, and 10 bases stayed unmatched. The length of the CDR3 is 15 residues. CDR3 in amino acids: CASSSDRAGGEKLFF. CDR3 sequence (DNA): TGTGCCAGCAGTTCCGACAGGGCGGGAGGAGAAAAACTGTTTTTT.

This chain joins TRBV6-5 and TRBJ1-5; D perhaps matches TRBD1 (6 bases). V lost 6 bases, J lost 2 bases, and 11 bases lay in between. The germline V gene encodes CDR1 MNHEY and CDR2 SVGAGI. The CDR3 is made up of 14 amino acids. CDR3 sequence: CASSGQSRNQPQHF. Written as DNA, the CDR3 is TGTGCCAGCAGCGGACAGTCCCGCAATCAGCCCCAGCATTTT.

The chain uses TRBV15 and TRBJ2-1; a possible D gene is TRBD1 (5 bases). Germline V gives CDR1 LNHNV, CDR2 YYDKDF (reference sequence). This CDR3 is built from 15 residues. V shed 2 bases and J shed 0 bases, with 8 bases lying between them. Here the CDR3 DNA reads TGTGCCACCAGCAGAAGACAGAGCTCCTACAATGAGCAGTTCTTC. The encoded protein is CATSRRQSSYNEQFF.

This chain uses TRBV4-3 with TRBJ1-1; the match to TRBD1 covers 10 bases. The CDR3 consists of 16 residues. J lost 4 bases, V lost 4 bases, and 9 bases had no gene match. Germline lookup yields CDR1 LGHNA and CDR2 YSLEER. This CDR3 reads CASSPQWGTGVTEAFF. The CDR3 region has the DNA TGCGCCAGCAGCCCGCAATGGGGGACAGGGGTCACTGAAGCTTTCTTT.